This entry features one TCR beta chain sequence. The donors were in the approximately 120-subject validation cohort; that cohort was separate from the roughly 730-subject first cohort. Looked up from germline, CDR1 is SGDLS and CDR2 is YYNGEE. The CDR3 extends over 17 amino acids. The V segment lost 2 bases and the J segment 7 bases; nucleotides outside the gene matches: 11. Here immunoSEQ multiplex PCR was the method, and the copy in TCRdb shows in-frame clones only, minus some. The sample has fewer than 120,000 clones, roughly 90% seen once. The data stem from a study of cytomegalovirus exposure and HLA in healthy donors.

This chain links TRBV9 with TRBJ1-6; 8 bases align to TRBD1. The sequence was obtained from a woman aged 30 to 39 in good health and CMV-seropositive. Source material: PBMCs. This CDR3 reads CASSVGQAKVNNSPLHF. DNA of the CDR3: TGTGCCAGCAGCGTGGGACAGGCCAAGGTGAACAATTCACCCCTCCACTTT.